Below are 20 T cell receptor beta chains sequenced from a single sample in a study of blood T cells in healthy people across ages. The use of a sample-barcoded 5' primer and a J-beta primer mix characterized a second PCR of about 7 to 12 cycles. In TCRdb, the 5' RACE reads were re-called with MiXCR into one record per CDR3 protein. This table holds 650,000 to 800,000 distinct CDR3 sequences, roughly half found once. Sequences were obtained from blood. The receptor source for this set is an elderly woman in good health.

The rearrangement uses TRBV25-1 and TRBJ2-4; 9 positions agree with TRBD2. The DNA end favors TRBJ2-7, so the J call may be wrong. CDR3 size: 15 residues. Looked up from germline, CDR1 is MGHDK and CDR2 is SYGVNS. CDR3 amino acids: CASSGGSGGLYEQYF. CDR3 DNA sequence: TGTGCCAGCAGTGGAGGTAGCGGGGGCCTATACGAGCAGTACTTC.

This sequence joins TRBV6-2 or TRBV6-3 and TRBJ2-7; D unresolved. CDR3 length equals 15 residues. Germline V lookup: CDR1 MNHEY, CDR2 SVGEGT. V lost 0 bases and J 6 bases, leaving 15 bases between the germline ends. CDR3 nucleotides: TGTGCCAGCAGTTACTCTCAGGTTACCCGTCTCGAGCAGTACTTC. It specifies CASSYSQVTRLEQYF.

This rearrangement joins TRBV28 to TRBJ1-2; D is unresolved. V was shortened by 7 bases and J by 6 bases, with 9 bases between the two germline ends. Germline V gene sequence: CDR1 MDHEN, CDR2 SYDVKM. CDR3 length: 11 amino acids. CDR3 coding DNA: TGTGCCAGCACCGACATGGATGGCTACACCTTC. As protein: CASTDMDGYTF.

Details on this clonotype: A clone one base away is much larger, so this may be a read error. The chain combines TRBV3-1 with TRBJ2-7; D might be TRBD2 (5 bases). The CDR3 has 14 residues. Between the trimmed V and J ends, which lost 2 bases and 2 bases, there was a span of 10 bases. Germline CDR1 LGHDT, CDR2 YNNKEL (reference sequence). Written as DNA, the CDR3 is TGTGCCAGCAGCCAAATCTCGAGGGCCTACGAGCAGTACTTC. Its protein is CASSQISRAYEQYF.

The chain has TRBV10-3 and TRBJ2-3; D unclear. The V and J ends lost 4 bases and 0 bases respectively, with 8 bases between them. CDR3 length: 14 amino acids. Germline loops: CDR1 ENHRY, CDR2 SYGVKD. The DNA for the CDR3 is TGTGCCATCAGTGCTGGGATTAGCACAGATACGCAGTATTTT. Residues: CAISAGISTDTQYF.

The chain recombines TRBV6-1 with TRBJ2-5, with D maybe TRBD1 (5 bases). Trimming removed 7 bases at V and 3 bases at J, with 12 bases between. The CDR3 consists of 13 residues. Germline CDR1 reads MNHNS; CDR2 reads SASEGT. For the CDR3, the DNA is TGTGCCAGCACCAGGGCTAGAGAAGAGACCCAGTACTTC. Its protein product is CASTRAREETQYF.

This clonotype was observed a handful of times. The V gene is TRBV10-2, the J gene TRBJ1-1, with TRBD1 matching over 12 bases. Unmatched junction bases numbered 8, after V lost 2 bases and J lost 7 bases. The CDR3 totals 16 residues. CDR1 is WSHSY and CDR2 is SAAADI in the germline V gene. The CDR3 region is CASSEDYGTGGGEAFF. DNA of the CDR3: TGCGCCAGCAGTGAGGACTACGGGACAGGGGGCGGTGAAGCTTTCTTT.

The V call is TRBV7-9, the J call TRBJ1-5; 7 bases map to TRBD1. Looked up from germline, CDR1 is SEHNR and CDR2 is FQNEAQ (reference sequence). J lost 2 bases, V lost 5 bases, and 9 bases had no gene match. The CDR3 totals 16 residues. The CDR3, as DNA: TGTGCCAGCAGCCAATCCGTCACAGGGGGCAATCAGCCCCAGCATTTT. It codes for CASSQSVTGGNQPQHF.

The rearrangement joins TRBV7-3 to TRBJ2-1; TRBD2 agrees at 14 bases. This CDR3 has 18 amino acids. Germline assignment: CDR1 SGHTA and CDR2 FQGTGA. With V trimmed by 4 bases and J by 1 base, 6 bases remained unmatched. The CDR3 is CASSSLGLAGASYNEQFF. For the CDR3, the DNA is TGTGCCAGCAGCTCCCTGGGACTAGCGGGAGCTTCCTACAATGAGCAGTTCTTC.

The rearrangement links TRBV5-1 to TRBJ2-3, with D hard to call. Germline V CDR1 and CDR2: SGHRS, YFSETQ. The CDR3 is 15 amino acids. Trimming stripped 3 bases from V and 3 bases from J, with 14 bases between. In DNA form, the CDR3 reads TGCGCCAGCAGCTCTACGGACCCTTGGACAGATACGCAGTATTTT. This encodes CASSSTDPWTDTQYF.

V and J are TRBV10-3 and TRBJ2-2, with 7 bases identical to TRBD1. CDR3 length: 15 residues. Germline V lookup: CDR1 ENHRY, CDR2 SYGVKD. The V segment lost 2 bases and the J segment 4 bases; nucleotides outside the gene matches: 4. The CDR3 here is CAISEKGASTGELFF. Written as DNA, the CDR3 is TGTGCCATCAGTGAGAAGGGGGCGAGCACCGGGGAGCTGTTTTTT.

In nucleotides, the CDR3 is TGTGCCAGCAGCGCACGAGCCCCAGATACGCAGTATTTT. Translating it yields CASSARAPDTQYF. The chain uses TRBV7-2 and TRBJ2-3; D is undetermined. Trimming took off 5 bases at V and 4 bases at J, with 10 bases between the two ends. The length of the CDR3 is 13 residues. Germline CDR1 is SGHTA and CDR2 is FQGNSA.

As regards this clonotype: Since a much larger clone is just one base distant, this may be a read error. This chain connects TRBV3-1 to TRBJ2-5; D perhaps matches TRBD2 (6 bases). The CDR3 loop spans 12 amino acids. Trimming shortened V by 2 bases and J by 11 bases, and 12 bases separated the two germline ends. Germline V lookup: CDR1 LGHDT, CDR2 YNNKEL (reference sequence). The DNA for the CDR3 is TGTGCCAGCAGCCAAACGGGCCGGGAGCAGTACTTC. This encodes CASSQTGREQYF.

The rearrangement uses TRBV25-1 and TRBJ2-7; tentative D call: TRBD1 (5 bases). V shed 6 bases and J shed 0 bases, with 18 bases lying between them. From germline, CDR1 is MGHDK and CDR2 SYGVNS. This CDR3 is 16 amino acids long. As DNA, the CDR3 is TGTGCCAGCAGCTTAGCTTCACGACAGAGCTCCTACGAGCAGTACTTC. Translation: CASSLASRQSSYEQYF.

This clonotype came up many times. CDR3 nucleotide sequence: TGTGCCAGCAGCTTAGGGGGTCTTGCCTCCTACGAGCAGTACTTC. Its translation is CASSLGGLASYEQYF. V gene TRBV7-9 combines with J gene TRBJ2-7; D gene uncertain. V lost 1 base to trimming and J lost 0 bases, with 10 bases between them. This CDR3 has 15 residues. Germline V lookup: CDR1 SEHNR, CDR2 FQNEAQ (reference sequence).

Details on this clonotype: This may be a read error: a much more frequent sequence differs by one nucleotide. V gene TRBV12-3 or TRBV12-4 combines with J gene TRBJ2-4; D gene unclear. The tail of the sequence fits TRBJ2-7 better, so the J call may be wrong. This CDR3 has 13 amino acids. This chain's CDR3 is CASSLVHDGEQYF. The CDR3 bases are TGTGCCAGCAGTTTAGTCCACGATGGCGAGCAGTACTTC.

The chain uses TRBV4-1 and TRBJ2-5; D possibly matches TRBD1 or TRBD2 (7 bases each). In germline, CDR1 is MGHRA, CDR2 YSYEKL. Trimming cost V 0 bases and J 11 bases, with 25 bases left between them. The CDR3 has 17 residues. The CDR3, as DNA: TGCGCCAGCAGCCAAGATGCCCCAGGGGGGGTAAGGAATGAGCAGTACTTC. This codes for CASSQDAPGGVRNEQYF.

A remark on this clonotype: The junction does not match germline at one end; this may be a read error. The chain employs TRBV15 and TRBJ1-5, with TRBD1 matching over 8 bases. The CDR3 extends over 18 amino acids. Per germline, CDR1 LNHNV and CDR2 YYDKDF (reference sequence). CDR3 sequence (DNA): TGTGCCACCAGCAGAGTCATCCGGACAGGGACTAGCAATCAGCTCCAGCATTTT. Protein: CATSRVIRTGTSNQLQHF.

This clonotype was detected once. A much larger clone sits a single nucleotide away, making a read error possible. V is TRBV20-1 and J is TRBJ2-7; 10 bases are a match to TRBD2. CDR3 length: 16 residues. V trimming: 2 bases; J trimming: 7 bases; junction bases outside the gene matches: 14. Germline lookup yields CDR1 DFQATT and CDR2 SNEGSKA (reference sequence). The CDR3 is CSARSGGAVSYNEQYF. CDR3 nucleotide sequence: TGCAGTGCTAGAAGCGGGGGGGCCGTCTCCTACAATGAGCAGTACTTC.

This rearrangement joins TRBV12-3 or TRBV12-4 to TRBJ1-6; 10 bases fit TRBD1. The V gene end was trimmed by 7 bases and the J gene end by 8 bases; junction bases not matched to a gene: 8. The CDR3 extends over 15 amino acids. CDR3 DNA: TGTGCCAGCACCAAGGAGGGGACAGGGGATTCACCCCTCCACTTT. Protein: CASTKEGTGDSPLHF.